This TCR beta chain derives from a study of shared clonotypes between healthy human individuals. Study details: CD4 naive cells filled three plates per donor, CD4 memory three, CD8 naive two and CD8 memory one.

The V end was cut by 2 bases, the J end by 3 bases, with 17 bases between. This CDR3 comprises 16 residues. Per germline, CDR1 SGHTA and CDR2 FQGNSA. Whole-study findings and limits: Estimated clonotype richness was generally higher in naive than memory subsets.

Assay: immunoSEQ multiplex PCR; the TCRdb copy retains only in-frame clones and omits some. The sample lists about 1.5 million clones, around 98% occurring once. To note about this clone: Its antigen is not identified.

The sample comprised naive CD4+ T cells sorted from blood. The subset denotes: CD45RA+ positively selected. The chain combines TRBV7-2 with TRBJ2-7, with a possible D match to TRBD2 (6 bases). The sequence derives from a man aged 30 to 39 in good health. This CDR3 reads CASSLRVAGKVYEQYF. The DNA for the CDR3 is TGTGCCAGCAGCTTAAGGGTCGCGGGAAAGGTCTACGAGCAGTACTTC.